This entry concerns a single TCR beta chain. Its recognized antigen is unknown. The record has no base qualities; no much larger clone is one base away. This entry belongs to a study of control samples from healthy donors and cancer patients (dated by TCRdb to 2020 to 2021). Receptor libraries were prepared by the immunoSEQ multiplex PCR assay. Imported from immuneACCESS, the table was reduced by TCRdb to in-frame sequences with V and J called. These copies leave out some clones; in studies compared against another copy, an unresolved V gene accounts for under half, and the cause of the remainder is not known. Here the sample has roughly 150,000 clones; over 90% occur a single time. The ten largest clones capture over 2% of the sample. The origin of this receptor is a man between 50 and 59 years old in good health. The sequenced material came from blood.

The nucleotide sequence reads as follows: TGTGCCAGCAGCTACGACACGCAAGAGACCCAGTACTTC. It specifies CASSYDTQETQYF. This sequence uses TRBV5-4 and TRBJ2-5, with no D gene named confidently. The junction shows trimming of 3 bases on V and 2 bases on J, plus 8 bases between the germline ends. Looking up the germline V gene (reference sequence) yields CDR1 SGHNT and CDR2 YYREEE. Counted from cysteine to phenylalanine, this CDR3 has 13 amino acids. The read is trimmed to its CDR3 DNA, 39 bases read in frame from base 1.